This T cell receptor beta chain is from a study of blood T cell repertoires in COVID-19. Some clones are missing from TCRdb's copy, which holds only in-frame ones; the method was immunoSEQ multiplex PCR. The sample carries some 380,000 clones, 70% to 90% recorded once. Germline V lookup: CDR1 MNHEY, CDR2 SVGAGI. This CDR3 has 14 residues. J gave up 6 bases and V 8 bases, and 7 bases lay outside the gene matches. This chain connects TRBV6-5 to TRBJ2-3, with 11 bases fitting TRBD1. This receptor was identified in a middle-aged woman with acute COVID-19. Material: PBMCs or T cells enriched from blood (not recorded which). CDR3 nucleotides: TGTGCCAGCGTGGACAGGGGGCTCGCTGATACGCAGTATTTT. Protein sequence: CASVDRGLADTQYF.